This is a list of T cell receptor beta chains from one sample in a study of blood T cell repertoires in COVID-19. Data came from immunoSEQ multiplex PCR; TCRdb stores just in-frame clones and leaves some out. Here the sample spans approximately 61,000 clones, more than 75% being singletons. Sample: peripheral blood. Receptor source: a human donor in a cohort sampled during active COVID-19. Each CDR3 is given with its conserved first and last residue. Fields, in order: V gene, clone size, J gene, D gene, CDR3 protein, CDR3 DNA. A D gene is named only where the DNA matches it firmly. Clone sizes are given selectively: once, few, many, or a class where the clone is expanded.

V: TRBV3-1/TRBV3-2
size: NA
J: TRBJ2-5
D: TRBD1
CDR3: CASTSRDRVRETQYF
DNA: TGTGCCAGCACCTCCCGGGACAGGGTACGCGAGACCCAGTACTTC

V: TRBV2
size: NA
J: TRBJ2-7
D: TRBD1
CDR3: CASSESRGQIYEQYF
DNA: TGTGCCAGCAGTGAATCCAGGGGGCAGATCTACGAGCAGTACTTC

V: TRBV19
size: NA
J: TRBJ2-5
D: TRBD2
CDR3: CASSMRGSGQETQYF
DNA: TGTGCCAGTAGTATGCGGGGGAGTGGGCAAGAGACCCAGTACTTC

V: TRBV4-2
size: NA
J: TRBJ2-1
D: TRBD2
CDR3: CASTPRPLAGAYEQFF
DNA: TGTGCCAGCACCCCGCGGCCCCTAGCGGGAGCATATGAGCAGTTCTTC

V: TRBV9
size: NA
J: TRBJ2-1
D: NA
CDR3: CASSVWEGGHEQFF
DNA: TGTGCCAGCAGCGTATGGGAAGGAGGACATGAGCAGTTCTTC

V: TRBV5-1
size: NA
J: TRBJ2-7
D: NA
CDR3: CASSFDRPHYEQYF
DNA: TGCGCCAGCAGCTTCGACAGGCCCCACTACGAGCAGTACTTC

V: TRBV4-1
size: NA
J: TRBJ2-5
D: NA
CDR3: CASSLTGQPVQETQYF
DNA: TGCGCCAGCAGCCTAACGGGACAACCAGTCCAAGAGACCCAGTACTTC

V: TRBV27
size: NA
J: TRBJ2-3
D: TRBD2
CDR3: CASSPVAGGTDTQYF
DNA: TGTGCCAGCAGTCCGGTAGCGGGGGGCACAGATACGCAGTATTTT

V: TRBV10-1
size: NA
J: TRBJ2-2
D: TRBD2
CDR3: CASSLTSAGDAGELFF
DNA: TGCGCCAGCAGCCTTACTTCAGCGGGAGACGCCGGGGAGCTGTTTTTT

V: TRBV20-1
size: NA
J: TRBJ2-7
D: NA
CDR3: CSASPGYEQYF
DNA: TGCAGTGCTAGCCCGGGCTACGAGCAGTACTTC

V: TRBV12-3/TRBV12-4
size: once
J: TRBJ1-5
D: TRBD1
CDR3: CASKTGMLQPQHF
DNA: TGTGCCAGCAAGACAGGGATGTTGCAGCCCCAGCATTTT

V: TRBV7-3
size: NA
J: TRBJ2-3
D: TRBD2
CDR3: CASSFSGSPDTQYF
DNA: TGTGCCAGCAGCTTTAGCGGGAGTCCAGATACGCAGTATTTT

V: TRBV3-1/TRBV3-2
size: NA
J: TRBJ1-4
D: NA
CDR3: CASSPDDRPSTTNEKLFF
DNA: TGTGCCAGCAGCCCTGATGACAGGCCATCTACAACTAATGAAAAACTGTTTTTT

V: TRBV27
size: NA
J: TRBJ2-7
D: NA
CDR3: CGRGGLRSGEQYF
DNA: TGTGGTCGCGGAGGGCTTAGATCGGGCGAGCAGTACTTC

V: TRBV7-8
size: NA
J: TRBJ2-1
D: TRBD2
CDR3: CASSTGTRFDEQFF
DNA: TGTGCCAGCAGCACCGGGACTAGATTCGACGAGCAGTTCTTC

V: TRBV27
size: NA
J: TRBJ2-7
D: NA
CDR3: CASRKEGQHSYEQYF
DNA: TGTGCCAGCCGAAAGGAGGGACAGCACTCCTACGAGCAGTACTTC

V: TRBV5-1
size: NA
J: TRBJ2-2
D: NA
CDR3: CASSLSAGARELFF
DNA: TGCGCCAGCAGCTTGAGTGCAGGGGCTCGGGAGCTGTTTTTT

V: TRBV18
size: NA
J: TRBJ2-2
D: TRBD1
CDR3: CASSPPGQGSRELFF
DNA: TGTGCCAGCTCACCCCCGGGACAGGGGTCCCGGGAGCTGTTTTTT

V: TRBV27
size: NA
J: TRBJ2-7
D: TRBD1
CDR3: CASSPGQGQGAYEQYF
DNA: TGTGCCAGCAGTCCAGGACAGGGCCAGGGGGCCTACGAGCAGTACTTC

V: TRBV18
size: NA
J: TRBJ2-1
D: TRBD2
CDR3: CASSRLAGGPGGGNEQFF
DNA: TGTGCCAGCTCTCGACTAGCGGGAGGCCCCGGGGGTGGCAATGAGCAGTTCTTC

V: TRBV4-2
size: NA
J: TRBJ2-5
D: TRBD2
CDR3: CASSQGTSVAETQYF
DNA: TGTGCCAGCAGCCAGGGGACTAGCGTAGCAGAGACCCAGTACTTC

V: TRBV28
size: NA
J: TRBJ1-4
D: NA
CDR3: CASSLEAANEKLFF
DNA: TGTGCCAGCAGTTTGGAGGCAGCTAATGAAAAACTGTTTTTT

V: TRBV28
size: NA
J: TRBJ2-7
D: TRBD2
CDR3: CASRVAGGNEQYF
DNA: TGTGCCAGCAGGGTAGCGGGAGGGAACGAGCAGTACTTC

V: TRBV29-1
size: NA
J: TRBJ1-4
D: TRBD1
CDR3: CSVARGVGEKLFF
DNA: TGCAGCGTTGCCAGGGGGGTAGGAGAAAAACTGTTTTTT

V: TRBV4-1
size: NA
J: TRBJ2-2
D: TRBD1
CDR3: CASSQDRDRGRKTNTGELFF
DNA: TGCGCCAGCAGCCAAGATAGAGACAGGGGACGCAAAACGAACACCGGGGAGCTGTTTTTT

V: TRBV11-3
size: NA
J: TRBJ2-5
D: TRBD2
CDR3: CASSPGLADTPMGETQYF
DNA: TGTGCCAGCAGCCCGGGACTAGCGGACACTCCTATGGGAGAGACCCAGTACTTC